The 29 T cell receptor beta chains below were found in one sample sequenced in a study of blood T cell repertoires in COVID-19. Using immunoSEQ multiplex PCR, the repertoire was profiled, and TCRdb retains in-frame clones only, with some absent. The sample includes 150,000 to 200,000 clones, about four fifths of them seen just once. Sequences were obtained from peripheral blood. Source of these receptors: a human donor with acute or convalescent COVID-19. The donor label of this sample is uncertain.

This rearrangement joins TRBV19 to TRBJ2-1, with a possible D match to TRBD1 (6 bases). Germline values: CDR1 LNHDA, CDR2 SQIVND (reference sequence). The CDR3 sequence is 19 residues long. Trimming took off 7 bases at V and 4 bases at J, with 29 bases between the two ends. The chain's CDR3 is CASNRDKKVGATPYNEQFF. CDR3 in DNA: TGTGCCAGTAACAGGGACAAGAAGGTGGGAGCTACCCCGTACAATGAGCAGTTCTTC.

This chain links TRBV5-6 with TRBJ2-1, with 9 bases matching TRBD2. V lost 2 bases and J lost 4; bases outside the gene matches: 4. The CDR3 loop spans 15 amino acids. Per the germline V gene, CDR1 is SGHDT and CDR2 is YYEEEE. CDR3 amino acids: CASSLLAGQYNEQFF. In DNA, the CDR3 is TGTGCCAGCAGCTTACTAGCGGGCCAGTACAATGAGCAGTTCTTC.

This chain connects TRBV4-2 to TRBJ1-3, with D tentatively TRBD1 (5 bases). This CDR3 comprises 17 residues. CDR1 LGHNA and CDR2 YNFKEQ come from the germline V gene. Trimming left V 4 bases short and J 0 bases short, with 16 bases between. CDR3 residues: CASSPQEEVNSGNTIYF. The CDR3 DNA follows: TGTGCCAGCAGCCCACAGGAAGAGGTTAACTCTGGAAACACCATATATTTT.

The V call is TRBV19, the J call TRBJ2-7, with D possibly TRBD2 on 6 matching bases. The V and J ends lost 10 bases and 6 bases respectively, with 25 bases between them. Germline V lookup: CDR1 LNHDA, CDR2 SQIVND (reference sequence). The CDR3 has 15 residues. In DNA, the CDR3 is TGTGCCACGTCTCCTCGGGGGACGTCGTCCCCCGAGCAGTACTTC. Protein sequence: CATSPRGTSSPEQYF.

The chain couples TRBV7-3 to TRBJ2-5, with 9 bases that match TRBD2. J was trimmed by 5 bases and V by 5 bases; bases with no gene match: 12. This CDR3 has 16 amino acids. The V gene's germline CDR1 is SGHTA and CDR2 FQGTGA. CDR3 protein: CASSPEVSSGVETQYF. DNA of the CDR3: TGTGCCAGCAGCCCAGAGGTGTCTAGCGGGGTGGAGACCCAGTACTTC.

The V gene is TRBV28, the J gene TRBJ1-2; no clear D. This CDR3 comprises 12 residues. V shed 4 bases and J shed 4 bases, with 7 bases lying between them. Per the germline V gene, CDR1 is MDHEN and CDR2 is SYDVKM. The CDR3 is CASSSLGYGYTF. The CDR3 region has the DNA TGTGCCAGCAGTTCCCTAGGCTATGGCTACACCTTC.

V gene TRBV30 combines with J gene TRBJ1-4, with D unclear. Per the germline V gene, CDR1 is GTSNPN and CDR2 is SVGIG (reference sequence). This CDR3 has 13 residues. V was trimmed by 4 bases and J by 11 bases, leaving 17 bases between them. CDR3 DNA: TGTGCCTGGAAGTCGGGGATCGAGTTGAAACTGTTTTTT. This gives the protein CAWKSGIELKLFF.

This chain joins TRBV6-6 and TRBJ2-5, with a weak D call TRBD1 (5 bases). The CDR3 covers 14 residues. Germline V gene data show CDR1 as MNHNY and CDR2 as SVGAGI (reference sequence). V was pared by 0 bases and J by 3 bases, with 8 bases between. CDR3 in DNA: TGTGCCAGCAGTTACTCGACCAGGGAAGAGACCCAGTACTTC. Its protein product is CASSYSTREETQYF.

This chain links TRBV19 with TRBJ1-5; 10 bases fit TRBD1. CDR3 length: 15 residues. J lost 7 bases, V lost 8 bases, and 11 bases had no gene match. Germline CDR1 reads LNHDA; CDR2 reads SQIVND (reference sequence). CDR3 protein: CASARQGAPEQPQHF. The CDR3 nucleotides read TGTGCCAGTGCAAGACAGGGGGCGCCGGAACAGCCCCAGCATTTT.

This clone was seen only a few times. V usage is TRBV27 and J usage is TRBJ1-2; 12 bases are a match to TRBD1. The junction had 0 bases not matched to a gene; V was cut back by 8 bases and J by 2 bases. This CDR3 has 13 residues. Germline CDR1 reads MNHEY; CDR2 reads SMNVEV (reference sequence). The CDR3 coding sequence is TGTGCCAGCGGGACAGGGGGCAACTATGGCTACACCTTC. It specifies CASGTGGNYGYTF.

The J gene is TRBJ2-5, the V gene TRBV7-2; a possible D gene is TRBD2 (6 bases). The CDR3 loop spans 15 amino acids. V lost 5 bases and J lost 5, with 18 bases in between. Looked up from germline, CDR1 is SGHTA and CDR2 is FQGNSA. This CDR3 is CASSQAGTQGETQYF. CDR3 nucleotides: TGTGCCAGCAGCCAAGCCGGGACTCAAGGGGAGACCCAGTACTTC.

There are a few counts of this clone. The chain carries TRBV5-6 and TRBJ2-5; 12 bases line up with TRBD1. The CDR3 is 15 residues long. CDR1 SGHDT and CDR2 YYEEEE come from the germline V gene. The V and J ends lost 5 bases and 7 bases, in that order; junction bases with no gene match: 9. Here the CDR3 reads CASSQAGQGARTQYF. CDR3 nucleotide sequence: TGTGCCAGCAGTCAAGCGGGACAGGGGGCGCGGACCCAGTACTTC.

The rearrangement links TRBV5-1 to TRBJ2-3; TRBD2 aligns across 13 bases. Trimming at V came to 4 bases and at J to 5 bases, leaving 7 bases not matched to a gene. Germline V gives CDR1 SGHRS, CDR2 YFSETQ. CDR3 length equals 16 residues. CDR3 region: CASSPGLAGVRDTQYF. CDR3 bases: TGCGCCAGCAGCCCCGGACTAGCGGGGGTCCGAGATACGCAGTATTTT.

The V gene is TRBV18, the J gene TRBJ2-7; D uncertain. This CDR3 region has 15 residues. V was shortened by 5 bases and J by 7 bases, with 21 bases between the two germline ends. Germline V gene sequence: CDR1 KGHSH, CDR2 LQKENI. CDR3 loop: CASSTIPIPLAEQYF. CDR3 DNA: TGTGCCAGCTCAACCATTCCGATCCCCCTTGCGGAGCAGTACTTC. The variable domain in full, with the rest retrieved from reference TRBV18 and TRBJ2-7, is NAGVMQNPRHLVRRRGQEARLRCSPMKGHSHVYWYRQLPEEGLKFMVYLQKENIIDESGMPKERFSAEFPKEGPSILRIQQVVRGDSAAYFCASSTIPIPLAEQYFGPGTRLTVT.

V is TRBV11-2 and J is TRBJ2-3; 10 nucleotides match TRBD2. The germline V gene has CDR1 SGHAT and CDR2 FQNNGV. The junction had 6 bases not matched to a gene; V was cut back by 2 bases and J by 1 base. The CDR3 extends over 17 amino acids. CDR3 DNA: TGTGCCAGCAGCTTACCGAGCGGGAGGGCCGGCACAGATACGCAGTATTTT. It translates to CASSLPSGRAGTDTQYF.

CDR3 loop: CASSYSGLAGGDTQYF. For the CDR3, the DNA is TGTGCCAGCAGTTACTCGGGCCTAGCGGGAGGAGATACGCAGTATTTT. V and J are TRBV6-5 and TRBJ2-3, with 11 nucleotides matching TRBD2. With 0 bases clipped from V and 5 bases from J, the junction kept 4 bases outside the gene matches. CDR1 MNHEY and CDR2 SVGAGI come from the germline V gene. The CDR3 covers 16 residues.

There are a few counts of this clone. The V call is TRBV29-1, the J call TRBJ1-2; 9 bases align to TRBD1. The V gene's germline CDR1 is SQVTM and CDR2 ANQGSEA. The CDR3 contains 13 residues. With V trimmed by 3 bases and J by 5 bases, 4 bases remained unmatched. CDR3 in amino acids: CSVDRTGEYGYTF. CDR3 bases: TGCAGCGTTGATCGGACAGGGGAATATGGCTACACCTTC. Combining the CDR3 with reference TRBV29-1 and TRBJ1-2 gives the whole variable domain SAVISQKPSRDICQRGTSLTIQCQVDSQVTMMFWYRQQPGQSLTLIATANQGSEATYESGFVIDKFPISRPNLTFSTLTVSNMSPEDSSIYLCSVDRTGEYGYTFGSGTRLTVV.

This chain connects TRBV5-1 to TRBJ2-6, with 10 bases identical to TRBD1. V shed 3 bases, J shed 8 bases, and the junction held 5 bases outside the gene matches. The CDR3 consists of 15 residues. CDR1 is SGHRS, CDR2 YFSETQ, per germline. CDR3 protein: CASSWGTGATNVLTF. The CDR3 bases are TGCGCCAGCAGCTGGGGGACAGGGGCGACCAACGTCCTGACTTTC.

Notes on this clone: A read error may produce the germline difference seen at one junction end. V is TRBV6-1 and J is TRBJ1-4, with 9 bases lining up with TRBD1. In germline, CDR1 is MNHNS, CDR2 SASEGT. The CDR3 loop spans 15 amino acids. CDR3 sequence reads: CASREAGTGNEKLFF. CDR3 bases: TGTGCCAGCAGAGAAGCCGGGACAGGGAATGAAAAACTGTTTTTT.

The chain uses TRBV30 and TRBJ2-1; possible D gene TRBD2, 7 bases. This CDR3 is 15 amino acids long. The germline gives CDR1 GTSNPN, CDR2 SVGIG (reference sequence). Trimming removed 4 bases at V and 4 bases at J, with 17 bases between. CDR3 bases: TGTGCCTGGACCGGGGGGCTAGCGGCTTACAATGAGCAGTTCTTC. As protein: CAWTGGLAAYNEQFF.

V gene TRBV25-1 combines with J gene TRBJ2-2; D not certain. CDR3 length equals 13 residues. Deletions cut 4 bases from V and 5 bases from J, with 8 bases between. CDR1 is MGHDK and CDR2 is SYGVNS in the germline V gene. Here the CDR3 DNA reads TGTGCCAGCAGTGCCCTACTTACCGGGGAGCTGTTTTTT. This translates into CASSALLTGELFF.

A few counts support this clone. The chain employs TRBV7-8 and TRBJ2-7; TRBD2 matches 8 bases. The V and J ends lost 5 bases and 2 bases, in that order; junction bases with no gene match: 8. Germline CDR1 reads SGHVS; CDR2 reads FQNEAQ. The CDR3 extends over 15 amino acids. This CDR3 is CASSLKAGDPYEQYF. DNA for the CDR3: TGTGCCAGCAGCCTCAAAGCGGGAGACCCCTACGAGCAGTACTTC.

The chain joins TRBV5-1 to TRBJ2-5, with TRBD1 matching over 9 bases. This CDR3 has 14 amino acids. Trimming took 5 bases from V and 5 from J; bases not matched to a gene: 7. CDR1 is SGHRS, CDR2 YFSETQ, per germline. The CDR3 nucleotides read TGCGCCAGCAGTTTCGGACAGGGGCGGGAGACCCAGTACTTC. This codes for CASSFGQGRETQYF.

This chain uses TRBV29-1 with TRBJ1-4, with TRBD1 identical over 9 bases. V was clipped by 4 bases and J by 8 bases; unmatched bases: 11. CDR1 and CDR2 (germline): SQVTM, ANQGSEA. There are 15 residues in the CDR3. The CDR3 here is CSVADRTGVKEKLFF. CDR3 nucleotides: TGCAGCGTTGCTGATAGGACAGGGGTAAAGGAAAAACTGTTTTTT.

The J gene is TRBJ2-1, the V gene TRBV7-3, with D perhaps TRBD2 (6 bases). Trimming removed 4 bases at V and 0 bases at J, with 16 bases between. CDR1 SGHTA and CDR2 FQGTGA come from the germline V gene. This CDR3 has 17 amino acids. Written as DNA, the CDR3 is TGTGCCAGCAGCTACTCCCGGGACTCCGTCTCCTACAATGAGCAGTTCTTC. Its translation: CASSYSRDSVSYNEQFF.

The chain links TRBV7-3 to TRBJ1-6; possible D gene TRBD1, 6 bases. The CDR3 has 13 residues. V lost 5 bases and J lost 8, with 10 bases in between. Germline CDR1 SGHTA, CDR2 FQGTGA. CDR3 region: CASSRAGDSPLHF. The DNA for the CDR3 is TGTGCCAGCAGCAGGGCAGGGGATTCACCCCTCCACTTT.

CDR3: CASRVTDEAFF. In DNA form, the CDR3 reads TGTGCCAGCAGGGTGACAGATGAAGCTTTCTTT. The chain recombines TRBV2 with TRBJ1-1, with D perhaps matching TRBD1 (5 bases). Germline V gene data show CDR1 as SNHLY and CDR2 as FYNNEI. The CDR3 is made up of 11 amino acids. The germline V and J ends were trimmed by 6 bases and 7 bases, with 9 bases remaining between them.

The chain uses TRBV6-5 and TRBJ2-2; maybe TRBD2 (6 bases). Germline CDR1 and CDR2: MNHEY and SVGAGI. The CDR3 sequence is 14 residues long. V was clipped by 11 bases and J by 2 bases, with 15 bases between them. The CDR3 nucleotides read TGTGCCGTCCCCTGGCGGGATAACACCGGGGAGCTGTTTTTT. Translation gives CAVPWRDNTGELFF.

The rearrangement joins TRBV27 to TRBJ2-7; 7 bases agree with TRBD2. Per germline, CDR1 MNHEY and CDR2 SMNVEV (reference sequence). Trimming cost V 0 bases and J 4 bases; bases outside gene matches: 3. There are 14 residues in the CDR3. The CDR3 coding sequence is TGTGCCAGCAGTTTATCGGGAGGGGTTTACGAGCAGTACTTC. Protein: CASSLSGGVYEQYF.